These 32 T cell receptor beta chains came from one sample sequenced in a study of control samples from healthy donors and cancer patients. Here immunoSEQ multiplex PCR was the method, and the copy in TCRdb shows in-frame clones only, minus some. This table has 90,000 to 110,000 clones, around 89% appearing once. The sample comprised blood. Source of these receptors: a woman aged 50 to 60 in good health.

The V call is TRBV2, the J call TRBJ1-3; TRBD1 is a possible D gene (6 bases). Deletions cut 6 bases from V and 4 bases from J, with 16 bases between. The CDR3 is made up of 15 amino acids. CDR1 SNHLY and CDR2 FYNNEI come from the germline V gene. The CDR3 DNA sequence: TGTGCCAGCAGATCAGGGGACAACTCCGGAAACACCATATATTTT. This codes for CASRSGDNSGNTIYF.

The chain has TRBV18 and TRBJ1-1, with 10 bases matching TRBD1. V lost 6 bases, J lost 3 bases, and 4 bases stayed unmatched. CDR3 length equals 14 residues. Germline V gene sequence: CDR1 KGHSH, CDR2 LQKENI. The CDR3 DNA reads as TGTGCCAGCTCGTCAGGACAGGGGGACACTGAAGCTTTCTTT. Amino acid sequence: CASSSGQGDTEAFF. Using reference TRBV18 and TRBJ1-1 for the parts outside the CDR3, the full variable domain is NAGVMQNPRHLVRRRGQEARLRCSPMKGHSHVYWYRQLPEEGLKFMVYLQKENIIDESGMPKERFSAEFPKEGPSILRIQQVVRGDSAAYFCASSSGQGDTEAFFGQGTRLTVV.

The rearrangement uses TRBV5-1 and TRBJ1-5, with 7 bases fitting TRBD1. Per germline, CDR1 SGHRS and CDR2 YFSETQ. The ends lost 4 bases at V and 5 bases at J; junction bases unmatched: 6. This CDR3 region has 14 residues. The CDR3 loop is CASSRRGGDQPQHF. The CDR3 nucleotides read TGCGCCAGCAGCCGGAGAGGGGGCGATCAGCCCCAGCATTTT.

V usage is TRBV30 and J usage is TRBJ2-3; possibly TRBD2 for D (6 bases). The length of the CDR3 is 13 residues. Germline V gene lookup returns CDR1 GTSNPN and CDR2 SVGIG (reference sequence). Between the trimmed V and J ends, which lost 4 bases and 2 bases, there was a span of 10 bases. Here the CDR3 DNA reads TGTGCCTGGACCCGGGGGAACACAGATACGCAGTATTTT. Translation gives CAWTRGNTDTQYF.

The chain carries TRBV13 and TRBJ2-3; D not certain. The CDR3 is 15 residues long. In germline, CDR1 is PRHDT, CDR2 FYEKMQ (reference sequence). V gave up 0 bases and J gave up 0 bases, with 7 bases separating them. CDR3 protein: CASSLGTASTDTQYF. In nucleotides, the CDR3 is TGTGCCAGCAGCTTAGGGACGGCCAGCACAGATACGCAGTATTTT.

V gene TRBV21-1 combines with J gene TRBJ2-7. TRBV21-1 is shown as a pseudogene. The CDR3 sequence is 15 residues long. CDR3: CASSKEEVVDPGQYV. The DNA for the CDR3 is TGTGCCAGCAGCAAAGAGGAAGTCGTAGATCCCGGGCAGTACGTC.

V and J are TRBV9 and TRBJ2-1, with TRBD2 identical over 11 bases. The germline gives CDR1 SGDLS, CDR2 YYNGEE. The CDR3 runs to 18 residues. V shed 4 bases and J 5 bases; nucleotides not matched to a gene: 14. The CDR3 DNA follows: TGTGCCAGCAGCCCTATTTTGGGAACTAGCGGGGGCAACAATGAGCAGTTCTTC. Translating it yields CASSPILGTSGGNNEQFF.

The V and J genes are TRBV5-4 and TRBJ2-7; 8 bases map to TRBD1. The CDR3 is made up of 14 amino acids. Germline lookup yields CDR1 SGHNT and CDR2 YYREEE (reference sequence). The V and J ends lost 3 bases and 5 bases, in that order; junction bases with no gene match: 7. As DNA, the CDR3 is TGTGCCAGCAGCTCCAGGACAGGGTGGAACGAGCAGTACTTC. Protein: CASSSRTGWNEQYF.

CDR3 DNA sequence: TGTGCCAGTACGACTACCCTAGGCAATGAGCAGTTCTTC. Translating gives CASTTTLGNEQFF. This chain uses TRBV19 with TRBJ2-1; tentatively, D is TRBD2 (5 bases). Trimming took off 7 bases at V and 6 bases at J, with 13 bases between the two ends. Germline-derived CDR1 and CDR2 are LNHDA and SQIVND (reference sequence). The CDR3 has 13 amino acids.

The V gene is TRBV28, the J gene TRBJ1-5; 8 nucleotides match TRBD1. This CDR3 is 17 amino acids long. Trimming cost V 4 bases and J 4 bases; bases outside gene matches: 12. Germline CDR1 MDHEN, CDR2 SYDVKM. CDR3 amino acids: CASSSPRQGISNQPQHF. CDR3 nucleotides: TGTGCCAGCAGTTCACCAAGACAGGGGATCTCGAATCAGCCCCAGCATTTT.

This clone has a single count. The CDR3 coding sequence is TGTGCCAGCAGCCAAGCAGGTGCGGGAGGGCGGAATGAGCAGTTCTTC. This translates into CASSQAGAGGRNEQFF. The V gene is TRBV3-1 (or the pseudogene TRBV3-2), the J gene TRBJ2-1; 9 nucleotides line up with TRBD2. The germline CDR1 and CDR2 sequences are LGHDT and YNNKEL (reference sequence). V trimming: 1 base; J trimming: 7 bases; junction bases outside the gene matches: 8. This CDR3 is built from 16 residues.

The chain has TRBV5-5 and TRBJ1-4; D possibly corresponds to TRBD1 (6 bases). The length of the CDR3 is 14 residues. Germline V gives CDR1 SGHKS, CDR2 YYEKEE (reference sequence). The V and J ends lost 4 bases and 3 bases respectively, with 10 bases between them. In DNA form, the CDR3 reads TGTGCCAGCAGCCTGACAGGTCCTAATGAAAAACTGTTTTTT. Residues: CASSLTGPNEKLFF.

The genes are TRBV5-1 and TRBJ2-1; D may be TRBD1 or TRBD2 (5 bases each). Trimming stripped 4 bases from V and 8 bases from J, with 10 bases between. CDR1 and CDR2 (germline): SGHRS, YFSETQ. The CDR3 spans 12 residues. DNA of the CDR3: TGCGCCAGCAGCATGGGGGAGTATGAGCAGTTCTTC. Translation: CASSMGEYEQFF.

The chain uses TRBV6-2 or TRBV6-3 and TRBJ1-1; D unclear. Germline V gene data show CDR1 as MNHEY and CDR2 as SVGEGT. Trimming removed 5 bases at V and 0 bases at J, with 10 bases between. The CDR3 spans 14 residues. The CDR3 DNA follows: TGTGCCAGCAGTCCGACACGCATGAACACTGAAGCTTTCTTT. Encoded protein: CASSPTRMNTEAFF.

This clone is labeled medium-sized. This chain uses TRBV18 with TRBJ1-6, with 8 bases matching TRBD1. This CDR3 region has 15 residues. The V gene's germline CDR1 is KGHSH and CDR2 LQKENI. Germline trimming cut 3 bases from V and 9 bases from J; bases unmatched to any gene: 7. CDR3 sequence (DNA): TGTGCCAGCTCACCCCCTGGGACAGGAGTTTCACCCCTCCACTTT. This encodes CASSPPGTGVSPLHF.

This clone was detected once. CDR3 coding DNA: TGCAGTGCTAGTCTAGCCTACGAGCAGTACTTC. This gives the protein CSASLAYEQYF. The rearrangement uses TRBV20-1 and TRBJ2-7; no reliable D call. The CDR3 has 11 amino acids. V was shortened by 3 bases and J by 2 bases, with 5 bases between the two germline ends. Per germline, CDR1 DFQATT and CDR2 SNEGSKA (reference sequence).

V usage is TRBV30 and J usage is TRBJ2-1; the D is unclear. V was shortened by 2 bases and J by 0 bases, with 5 bases between the two germline ends. CDR3 length: 13 amino acids. The germline CDR1 and CDR2 sequences are GTSNPN and SVGIG (reference sequence). The CDR3 bases are TGTGCCTGGAGTTCGCTCTCCTACAATGAGCAGTTCTTC. Translated, it gives CAWSSLSYNEQFF.

This rearrangement joins TRBV6-5 to TRBJ2-7; 9 bases are shared with TRBD1. The CDR3 runs to 15 residues. The J segment lost 3 bases and the V segment lost 5 bases, leaving 8 bases of the junction unmatched. Germline V gene lookup returns CDR1 MNHEY and CDR2 SVGAGI. The CDR3 nucleotides read TGTGCCAGCAGTAAAACGGGACAGGGACTCTACGAGCAGTACGTC. Translation gives CASSKTGQGLYEQYV.

The gene calls are TRBV19 and TRBJ2-2; the match to TRBD2 covers 11 bases. Germline trimming cut 1 base from V and 0 bases from J; bases unmatched to any gene: 10. There are 20 residues in the CDR3. Germline loops: CDR1 LNHDA, CDR2 SQIVND (reference sequence). The DNA of the CDR3 is TGTGCCAGTAGTATAGTAGACTGGCTAGCGGGGGGACCGAACACCGGGGAGCTGTTTTTT. As protein: CASSIVDWLAGGPNTGELFF.

The chain uses TRBV4-3 and TRBJ2-1, with 9 bases matching TRBD1. CDR3 length: 15 amino acids. Per germline, CDR1 LGHNA and CDR2 YSLEER. V dropped 2 bases and J dropped 6; count of bases not matched to a gene: 5. The CDR3 nucleotides read TGCGCCAGCAGCCAATGGGGACAGGGCCGCAATGAGCAGTTCTTC. This sequence encodes CASSQWGQGRNEQFF.

This clone was observed a handful of times. V usage is TRBV30 and J usage is TRBJ1-3; weak D call: TRBD1 (6 bases). Germline V CDR1 and CDR2: GTSNPN, SVGIG (reference sequence). V was cut by 0 bases and J by 0 bases, with 9 bases left in between. The CDR3 is 15 residues long. The CDR3 loop reads CAWSVMGASGNTIYF. For the CDR3, the DNA is TGTGCCTGGAGTGTAATGGGGGCCTCTGGAAACACCATATATTTT.

The V call is TRBV7-2, the J call TRBJ2-5, with 9 bases lining up with TRBD1. The V gene's germline CDR1 is SGHTA and CDR2 FQGNSA. The junction had 5 bases not matched to a gene; V was cut back by 2 bases and J by 1 base. The CDR3 consists of 16 residues. CDR3 bases: TGTGCCAGCAGCTTATTCGGACAGGGGCTCCAAGAGACCCAGTACTTC. This gives the protein CASSLFGQGLQETQYF.

This chain joins TRBV27 and TRBJ2-7, with a possible D match to TRBD2 (6 bases). Germline V gene sequence: CDR1 MNHEY, CDR2 SMNVEV (reference sequence). The CDR3 sequence is 11 residues long. V gave up 8 bases and J gave up 7 bases, with 12 bases separating them. CDR3 in DNA: TGTGCCAGCTGGGGCGGGGAAGAGCAGTACTTC. Its protein is CASWGGEEQYF.

V gene TRBV6-5 combines with J gene TRBJ1-4; D gene uncertain. This CDR3 spans 14 amino acids. With 6 bases removed from V and 0 bases from J, the gap between germline ends came to 8 bases. Germline V gene data show CDR1 as MNHEY and CDR2 as SVGAGI. In nucleotides, the CDR3 is TGTGCCAGCAGGAAGCCCGCAACTAATGAAAAACTGTTTTTT. Its protein is CASRKPATNEKLFF.

The chain has TRBV27 and TRBJ1-4, with TRBD1 as a possible D gene (5 bases). Per germline, CDR1 MNHEY and CDR2 SMNVEV (reference sequence). This CDR3 is 15 amino acids long. The ends were cut back, 3 bases at V and 2 bases at J, with 10 bases in the middle. The CDR3 DNA is TGTGCCAGCAGTTTCCTGAGGGGTACTAATGAAAAACTGTTTTTT. Translation: CASSFLRGTNEKLFF.

The V gene is TRBV7-3, the J gene TRBJ2-2; 8 positions agree with TRBD1. This CDR3 comprises 17 residues. The V gene's germline CDR1 is SGHTA and CDR2 FQGTGA. J gave up 1 base and V 2 bases, and 6 bases lay outside the gene matches. The CDR3 spells CASSLPLGQGNTGELFF. In DNA form, the CDR3 reads TGTGCCAGCAGCTTACCCCTCGGACAGGGGAACACCGGGGAGCTGTTTTTT.

The CDR3 here is CASSGGEGIEAFF. The DNA for the CDR3 is TGTGCCAGCAGTGGGGGGGAGGGGATTGAAGCTTTCTTT. The V call is TRBV2, the J call TRBJ1-1, with D tentatively TRBD1 (5 bases). Germline CDR1 is SNHLY and CDR2 is FYNNEI. There are 13 residues in the CDR3. Trimming cost V 4 bases and J 7 bases, with 13 bases left between them.

The V call is TRBV11-2, the J call TRBJ1-1, with a possible D match to TRBD1 (5 bases). The germline V gene encodes CDR1 SGHAT and CDR2 FQNNGV. This CDR3 comprises 18 residues. The V and J ends lost 3 bases and 3 bases respectively, with 23 bases between them. The CDR3 spells CASSFEIRGGVGDTEAFF. The CDR3 DNA reads TGTGCCAGCAGCTTCGAGATCCGGGGTGGGGTGGGGGACACTGAAGCTTTCTTT.

V usage is TRBV23-1 and J usage is TRBJ1-6, with D unresolved. TRBV23-1 is labeled an ORF, and its function is uncertain. V was trimmed by 8 bases and J by 8 bases, leaving 16 bases between them. CDR3 length: 14 amino acids. The CDR3 region has the DNA TGCGCCAGCCCCTCGGGAGACGATGATTCACCCCTCCACTTT. Translation: CASPSGDDDSPLHF.

The V gene is TRBV27, the J gene TRBJ2-1; 12 bases agree with TRBD2. Losses at the gene ends were 5 bases for V and 9 bases for J; bases not matched to a gene: 5. The CDR3 has 14 amino acids. CDR1 is MNHEY and CDR2 is SMNVEV in the germline V gene (reference sequence). The CDR3 sequence is CASSPSGGAREQFF. In nucleotides, the CDR3 is TGTGCCAGCAGTCCTAGCGGGGGGGCGCGTGAGCAGTTCTTC.

V usage is TRBV5-1 and J usage is TRBJ2-1; 10 bases are shared with TRBD1. The germline V gene encodes CDR1 SGHRS and CDR2 YFSETQ. This CDR3 spans 16 amino acids. The junction had 8 bases not matched to a gene; V was cut back by 0 bases and J by 8 bases. The CDR3 nucleotides read TGCGCCAGCAGCTTGGGCCCGGGACAGGGGATGTATGAGCAGTTCTTC. This translates into CASSLGPGQGMYEQFF. Full variable domain (outside the CDR3, taken from reference TRBV5-1 and TRBJ2-1): KAGVTQTPRYLIKTRGQQVTLSCSPISGHRSVSWYQQTPGQGLQFLFEYFSETQRNKGNFPGRFSGRQFSNSRSEMNVSTLELGDSALYLCASSLGPGQGMYEQFFGPGTRLTVL.

In this sample, this clone turned up once. The chain joins TRBV6-1 to TRBJ2-1; TRBD2 aligns across 13 bases. Germline V gene lookup returns CDR1 MNHNS and CDR2 SASEGT. V was pared by 4 bases and J by 4 bases, with 7 bases of the junction left unmatched. The CDR3 is 17 amino acids. The CDR3 sequence is CASSVAGLAGNYNEQFF. For the CDR3, the DNA is TGTGCCAGCAGTGTGGCGGGACTAGCGGGAAATTACAATGAGCAGTTCTTC.